This T cell receptor beta chain was sequenced for a study of blood T cell repertoires in COVID-19. As for the study in general: T cells, B-cell-depleted T cells, or PBMCs supplied cDNA or gDNA.

Germline V gene data show CDR1 as SNHLY and CDR2 as FYNNEI. Between the trimmed V and J ends, which lost 4 bases and 1 base, there was a span of 7 bases. CDR3 size: 13 residues. Method: immunoSEQ multiplex PCR; TCRdb's copy keeps in-frame clones and lacks some. In the table there are roughly 300,000 clones, about nine tenths of which are singletons. This sequence joins TRBV2 and TRBJ1-2, with a possible D match to TRBD1 (6 bases). Material: peripheral blood. The receptor was derived from a woman younger than 45 with COVID-19, enrolled during active disease. CDR3 loop: CASSVGGNYGYTF. DNA for the CDR3: TGTGCCAGCAGTGTAGGGGGTAACTATGGCTACACCTTC.